Presented here are 8 T cell receptor beta chains from one specimen sequenced in a study of OX40 agonist ivuxolimab in advanced cancers. Using immunoSEQ multiplex PCR, the repertoire was profiled, and TCRdb retains in-frame clones only, with some absent. The sample holds some 57,000 clones, roughly 85% seen once. The source material was CD4+ or CD8+ T cells sorted from blood, sampled in a trial of the OX40 agonist ivuxolimab. These receptors came from an adult with an advanced solid tumor such as melanoma, head and neck, liver or kidney cancer.

The CDR3 here is CASSQDLKPGTGELFF. As DNA, the CDR3 is TGCGCCAGCAGCCAGGACTTGAAGCCGGGGACCGGGGAGCTGTTTTTT. The J gene is TRBJ2-2, the V gene TRBV4-3; TRBD2 is a possible D gene (5 bases). Trimming took 3 bases from V and 5 from J, leaving 16 bases between them. The CDR3 consists of 16 residues. The germline V gene has CDR1 LGHNA and CDR2 YSLEER.

V and J are TRBV2 and TRBJ2-3; 10 bases fit TRBD2. Germline V lookup: CDR1 SNHLY, CDR2 FYNNEI. Trimming cost V 8 bases and J 5 bases; bases outside gene matches: 7. The CDR3 has 14 amino acids. Here the CDR3 DNA reads TGTGCCAGCGAGCGAGCGGGGGGGTTAGATACGCAGTATTTT. Protein: CASERAGGLDTQYF.

The chain links TRBV2 to TRBJ1-5; the D is unclear. Trimming removed 2 bases at V and 4 bases at J, with 9 bases between. Germline V gene data show CDR1 as SNHLY and CDR2 as FYNNEI. The CDR3 consists of 14 residues. CDR3 DNA: TGTGCCAGCAGTGAATCTGGCAGGAATCAGCCCCAGCATTTT. Encoded protein: CASSESGRNQPQHF.

The chain is built from TRBV6-5 and TRBJ2-3; D is ambiguous. This CDR3 has 15 residues. Trimming shortened V by 6 bases and J by 8 bases, and 21 bases separated the two germline ends. The V gene's germline CDR1 is MNHEY and CDR2 SVGAGI. The CDR3 reads CASSTTLDPAGTQYF. DNA of the CDR3: TGTGCCAGCAGCACCACACTTGACCCCGCCGGTACGCAGTATTTT.

The count of this clone is one. The chain employs TRBV5-1 and TRBJ1-1; D perhaps matches TRBD1 (5 bases). V was cut by 0 bases and J by 3 bases, with 12 bases left in between. The germline gives CDR1 SGHRS, CDR2 YFSETQ. The CDR3 spans 15 residues. CDR3 amino acids: CASSLAPMGDTEAFF. The CDR3 nucleotides are TGCGCCAGCAGCTTGGCGCCCATGGGGGACACTGAAGCTTTCTTT.

This clone was found a few times. The chain employs TRBV9 and TRBJ2-3, with D possibly being TRBD1 or TRBD2 (6 bases each). The V gene's germline CDR1 is SGDLS and CDR2 YYNGEE. Between the trimmed V and J ends, which lost 0 bases and 8 bases, there was a span of 16 bases. The CDR3 runs 15 residues. CDR3 residues: CASSVDYSRGATQYF. The DNA of the CDR3 is TGTGCCAGCAGCGTAGATTACTCTAGGGGGGCTACGCAGTATTTT.

The count of this clone is one. Here the CDR3 DNA reads TGTGCCAGTACAAGGTTCGCGGGGGGGCTGGGAGATACGCAGTATTTT. Translated, it gives CASTRFAGGLGDTQYF. The V gene is TRBV2, the J gene TRBJ2-3, with 9 bases fitting TRBD2. Germline CDR1 SNHLY, CDR2 FYNNEI. The CDR3 extends over 16 amino acids. The junction had 15 bases not matched to a gene; V was cut back by 9 bases and J by 5 bases.

V is TRBV7-8 and J is TRBJ2-7; 8 nucleotides align to TRBD1. Germline CDR1 SGHVS, CDR2 FQNEAQ. The CDR3 loop spans 17 amino acids. V trimming: 4 bases; J trimming: 9 bases; junction bases outside the gene matches: 20. CDR3 bases: TGTGCCAGCAGCTCAAGGGGGCGGACAGGGTGGGGAATGGGGCAGTACTTC. Its translation is CASSSRGRTGWGMGQYF.